These 5 T cell receptor beta chains came from one sample sequenced in a study of T cells in Graves' hyperthyroidism and ophthalmopathy. Amplified regions were TCR beta CDR3 sequences from RNA transcripts. An initial round of RT-PCR targeting the TCR CDR3 relied on the HTBI primer set. TCRdb re-derived calls from the multiplex PCR reads in MiXCR, one entry per CDR3 protein. The sample lists 640,000 or so distinct CDR3 sequences; about 15% were seen once. Material: blood. The origin of the receptors is a woman in her forties with Graves' ophthalmopathy.

This clonotype showed up many times. J is TRBJ2-7 and V is TRBV14; D unresolved. The V end was cut by 3 bases, the J end by 4 bases, with 4 bases between. The CDR3 runs to 11 residues. Per germline, CDR1 SGHDN and CDR2 FVKESK. CDR3 amino acids: CASSHGYEQYF. The CDR3 bases are TGTGCCAGCAGCCACGGATACGAGCAGTACTTC.

This clonotype has ten or more counts. The V and J genes are TRBV29-1 and TRBJ1-1; possible D gene TRBD1, 5 bases. The germline gives CDR1 SQVTM, CDR2 ANQGSEA. This CDR3 spans 11 amino acids. V lost 4 bases and J lost 6, with 9 bases in between. CDR3 nucleotide sequence: TGCAGCGTTGGTGAGGGGTCTGAAGCTTTCTTT. The encoded protein is CSVGEGSEAFF.

The chain has TRBV12-3 or TRBV12-4 and TRBJ2-2; 8 nucleotides match TRBD2. The CDR3 consists of 18 residues. The V segment lost 6 bases and the J segment 1 base; nucleotides outside the gene matches: 13. The CDR3 region is CASRAGAPRTRNTGELFF. Written as DNA, the CDR3 is TGTGCCAGCAGAGCGGGGGCGCCCCGGACTAGGAACACCGGGGAGCTGTTTTTT.

In its sample, this clonotype was seen many times. This sequence joins TRBV6-4 and TRBJ2-7; TRBD2 agrees at 9 bases. The CDR3 is 19 amino acids. The J segment lost 1 base and the V segment lost 8 bases, leaving 21 bases of the junction unmatched. Germline V gene data show CDR1 as MRHNA and CDR2 as SNTAGT. The CDR3 sequence is CASLSHSGLSGSSSYEQYF. DNA for the CDR3: TGTGCCAGCTTATCTCATTCGGGACTTAGCGGGAGCAGTTCCTACGAGCAGTACTTC.

This clonotype showed up just a few times. This chain uses TRBV27 with TRBJ2-2, with D possibly TRBD2 on 6 matching bases. The CDR3 has 15 residues. Trimming cost V 3 bases and J 6 bases, with 14 bases left between them. CDR1 MNHEY and CDR2 SMNVEV come from the germline V gene (reference sequence). The CDR3 reads CASSFGRRDAGELFF. The CDR3 DNA follows: TGTGCCAGCAGTTTTGGGAGGCGGGATGCCGGGGAGCTGTTTTTT.